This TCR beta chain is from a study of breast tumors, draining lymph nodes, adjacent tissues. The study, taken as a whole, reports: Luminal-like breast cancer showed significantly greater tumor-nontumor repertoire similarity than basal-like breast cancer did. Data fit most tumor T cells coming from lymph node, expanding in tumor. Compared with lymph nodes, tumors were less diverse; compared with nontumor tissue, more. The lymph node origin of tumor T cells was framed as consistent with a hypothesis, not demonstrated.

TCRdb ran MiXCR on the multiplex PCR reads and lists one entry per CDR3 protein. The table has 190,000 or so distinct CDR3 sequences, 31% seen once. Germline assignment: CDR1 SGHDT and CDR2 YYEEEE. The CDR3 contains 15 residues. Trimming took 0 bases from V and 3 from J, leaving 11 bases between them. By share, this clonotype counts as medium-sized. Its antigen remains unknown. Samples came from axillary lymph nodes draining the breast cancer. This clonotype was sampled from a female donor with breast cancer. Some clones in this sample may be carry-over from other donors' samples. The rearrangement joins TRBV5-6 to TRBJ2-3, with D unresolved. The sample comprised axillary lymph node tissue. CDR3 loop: CASSLGSYPTDTQYF. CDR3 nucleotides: TGTGCCAGCAGCTTGGGGAGTTATCCGACAGATACGCAGTATTTT.